This T cell receptor beta chain emerged from a study of blood T cell repertoires in COVID-19. Study-level background: The United States, Italy and Spain provided the acute and convalescent COVID-19 samples.

The CDR3 is 16 residues long. Germline V gene sequence: CDR1 MNHNY, CDR2 SVGAGI (reference sequence). Trimming removed 6 bases at V and 2 bases at J, with 17 bases between. Participants were aged about 18 to 89 years from about two dozen US areas. Per the study methods: Using reference gene primer amplification, nucleated cell counts were estimated. TCRdb's copy holds only in-frame clones and misses some; the assay was immunoSEQ multiplex PCR. V and J calls and clone size are as listed in that table; D and trimming were resolved from the DNA. The table has about 81,000 clones, about 89% seen once. This TCR was sampled from a woman aged 45-60 years with acute COVID-19. The sequenced sample was PBMCs or T cells enriched from blood (not recorded which). This chain connects TRBV6-6 to TRBJ1-5; D remains unclear. The CDR3: CASSLTESRGNQPQHF. The CDR3 nucleotides are TGTGCCAGCAGCCTCACCGAGAGTAGAGGCAATCAGCCCCAGCATTTT.